These 32 T cell receptor beta chains share one sample of origin, sequenced in a study of T cell responses to AZD1222 COVID-19 vaccine. Method: immunoSEQ multiplex PCR; TCRdb's copy keeps in-frame clones and lacks some. The table records about 120,000 clones, approximately 90% of them present only once. This material consisted of peripheral blood, taken on day 0 of AZD1222 vaccination. These receptors originate from an adult in good health.

This clone showed up just a few times. For the CDR3, the DNA is TGTGCCAGCAGTTTTATGGTAGGGACGGTGACCGGGGAGCTGTTTTTT. It translates to CASSFMVGTVTGELFF. The chain joins TRBV28 to TRBJ2-2; D possibly uses TRBD1 or TRBD2 (5 bases each). V dropped 3 bases and J dropped 5 bases, with 16 bases sitting between them. CDR3 length: 16 residues. Germline V CDR1 and CDR2: MDHEN, SYDVKM.

This clone was found once. The chain joins TRBV19 to TRBJ1-5; D might be TRBD1 (5 bases). Germline CDR1 is LNHDA and CDR2 is SQIVND (reference sequence). The CDR3 loop spans 12 amino acids. The ends were cut back, 6 bases at V and 7 bases at J, with 10 bases in the middle. CDR3 nucleotides: TGTGCCAGTAGGCAGGGTGAACAGCCCCAGCATTTT. Its translation is CASRQGEQPQHF.

The V call is TRBV5-8, the J call TRBJ2-5; 13 nucleotides agree with TRBD2. V lost 4 bases, J lost 14 bases, and 17 bases stayed unmatched. Looked up from germline, CDR1 is SGHTS and CDR2 is YDEGEE. This CDR3 is built from 16 residues. CDR3 sequence: CASSRLTSGGALGGYF. In nucleotides, the CDR3 is TGTGCCAGCAGCCGACTAACTAGCGGGGGGGCCTTGGGAGGATACTTC.

V and J are TRBV10-1 and TRBJ1-5; 7 positions agree with TRBD1. Germline lookup yields CDR1 WNHNN and CDR2 SYGVQD (reference sequence). The V segment lost 2 bases and the J segment 4 bases; nucleotides outside the gene matches: 5. The CDR3 has 15 amino acids. The CDR3 loop is CASSETGVRNQPQHF. For the CDR3, the DNA is TGCGCCAGCAGTGAGACAGGGGTACGGAATCAGCCCCAGCATTTT.

The chain combines TRBV30 with TRBJ1-5; D may be TRBD1 (6 bases). The CDR3 is 13 residues long. Trimming left V 3 bases short and J 6 bases short, with 12 bases between. Per germline, CDR1 GTSNPN and CDR2 SVGIG (reference sequence). This CDR3 reads CAWSINRAQPQHF. CDR3 bases: TGTGCCTGGAGCATAAACAGGGCTCAGCCCCAGCATTTT.

The chain combines TRBV19 with TRBJ2-7, with TRBD1 as a possible D gene (6 bases). Trimming took off 0 bases at V and 3 bases at J, with 9 bases between the two ends. Germline V gene sequence: CDR1 LNHDA, CDR2 SQIVND (reference sequence). This CDR3 is built from 14 residues. The CDR3: CASSIDADSYEQYF. DNA of the CDR3: TGTGCCAGTAGTATAGACGCGGACAGCTACGAGCAGTACTTC. Full variable domain (outside the CDR3, taken from reference TRBV19 and TRBJ2-7): DGGITQSPKYLFRKEGQNVTLSCEQNLNHDAMYWYRQDPGQGLRLIYYSQIVNDFQKGDIAEGYSVSREKKESFPLTVTSAQKNPTAFYLCASSIDADSYEQYFGPGTRLTVT.

This clone was seen a single time. V usage is TRBV7-2 and J usage is TRBJ1-3; TRBD1 might be the D (5 bases). The length of the CDR3 is 15 residues. V lost 0 bases and J lost 4, with 10 bases in between. Looked up from germline, CDR1 is SGHTA and CDR2 is FQGNSA. The CDR3 DNA is TGTGCCAGCAGCTTAGCCGGGACTGTAGGAAACACCATATATTTT. Its protein is CASSLAGTVGNTIYF. Together with reference TRBV7-2 and TRBJ1-3, the CDR3 gives the full variable domain: GAGVSQSPSNKVTEKGKDVELRCDPISGHTALYWYRQSLGQGLEFLIYFQGNSAPDKSGLPSDRFSAERTGGSVSTLTIQRTQQEDSAVYLCASSLAGTVGNTIYFGEGSWLTVV.

The chain is built from TRBV21-1 and TRBJ1-5. TRBV21-1 is a recognized pseudogene. The CDR3 totals 15 residues. The CDR3 DNA reads as TGTGCCAGCAGCAACCTCGGCACTAGCAATCAGCCCCAGCATTTT. Translation: CASSNLGTSNQPQHF.

The V call is TRBV7-2, the J call TRBJ1-2; D may be TRBD1 (5 bases). CDR1 SGHTA and CDR2 FQGNSA come from the germline V gene. Trimming pared 1 base from V and 2 bases from J, leaving 8 bases between. There are 14 residues in the CDR3. For the CDR3, the DNA is TGTGCCAGCAGCTTAGAAGCAGGGAACTATGGCTACACCTTC. Residues: CASSLEAGNYGYTF.

The rearrangement joins TRBV19 to TRBJ2-7, with 10 bases that match TRBD1. This CDR3 comprises 17 residues. From germline, CDR1 is LNHDA and CDR2 SQIVND (reference sequence). V shed 2 bases, J shed 0 bases, and the junction held 7 bases outside the gene matches. CDR3 loop: CASSIRPGQGYSYEQYF. CDR3 DNA sequence: TGTGCCAGTAGTATACGCCCGGGACAGGGGTACTCCTACGAGCAGTACTTC. The variable domain in full, with the rest retrieved from reference TRBV19 and TRBJ2-7, is DGGITQSPKYLFRKEGQNVTLSCEQNLNHDAMYWYRQDPGQGLRLIYYSQIVNDFQKGDIAEGYSVSREKKESFPLTVTSAQKNPTAFYLCASSIRPGQGYSYEQYFGPGTRLTVT.

The chain joins TRBV3-1 (or the pseudogene TRBV3-2) to TRBJ2-7; a weak D match, TRBD2 (6 bases). The V end lost 4 bases, the J end lost 3 bases, and 13 bases lay between the germline ends. Germline loops: CDR1 LGHDT, CDR2 YNNKEL (reference sequence). This CDR3 comprises 14 residues. The DNA of the CDR3 is TGTGCCAGCAGCCGACGGACGGACTACTACGAGCAGTACTTC. Its protein is CASSRRTDYYEQYF.

This clone has only one observation. The chain carries TRBV5-1 and TRBJ1-1; 7 nucleotides line up with TRBD1. CDR3 length equals 14 residues. After removal of 6 bases from V and 1 base from J, the junction contained 6 bases not matched to a gene. The germline gives CDR1 SGHRS, CDR2 YFSETQ. CDR3 sequence reads: CASTHDRANTEAFF. As DNA, the CDR3 is TGCGCCAGCACCCACGACAGGGCGAACACTGAAGCTTTCTTT.

The rearrangement links TRBV5-4 to TRBJ1-1; D uncertain. Trimming pared 4 bases from V and 4 bases from J, leaving 20 bases between. This CDR3 is built from 16 residues. Germline CDR1 reads SGHNT; CDR2 reads YYREEE (reference sequence). The CDR3 is CASSPRRALLGTEAFF. The CDR3, as DNA: TGTGCCAGCAGCCCACGACGGGCATTGTTGGGCACTGAAGCTTTCTTT.

The rearrangement uses TRBV2 and TRBJ1-1; 7 bases match TRBD1. The CDR3 runs 13 residues. V lost 6 bases, J lost 0 bases, and 1 base stayed unmatched. CDR1 is SNHLY and CDR2 is FYNNEI in the germline V gene. The DNA of the CDR3 is TGTGCCAGCAGAGGACAGGTGAACACTGAAGCTTTCTTT. Amino acid sequence: CASRGQVNTEAFF.

In this sample, this clone turned up once. The J gene is TRBJ1-1, the V gene TRBV4-3; no clear D gene. With 0 bases removed from V and 9 bases from J, the gap between germline ends came to 8 bases. The CDR3 covers 12 residues. Germline CDR1 is LGHNA and CDR2 is YSLEER. CDR3 region: CASSQEGVQAFF. The CDR3, as DNA: TGCGCCAGCAGCCAAGAGGGAGTTCAAGCTTTCTTT.

This sequence joins TRBV24-1 and TRBJ1-2; possibly TRBD1 for D (5 bases). V shed 2 bases and J shed 4 bases, with 10 bases lying between them. This CDR3 is built from 14 residues. The germline gives CDR1 KGHDR, CDR2 SFDVKD. The CDR3 DNA reads as TGTGCCACCAGTGATTCCGGGACGGGCTATGGCTACACCTTC. The encoded protein is CATSDSGTGYGYTF.

This clone is medium-sized within its sample. The same CDR3 also results from other DNA sequences found in this sample. The V call is TRBV25-1, the J call TRBJ1-4; D gene ambiguous. V was cut by 2 bases and J by 7 bases, with 11 bases left in between. The CDR3 contains 14 residues. Germline V gives CDR1 MGHDK, CDR2 SYGVNS. The CDR3 coding sequence is TGTGCCAGCAGTGAAGCCGGCTCGGGTGAAAAACTGTTTTTT. Protein product: CASSEAGSGEKLFF.

The V gene is TRBV14, the J gene TRBJ1-3; D unclear. The CDR3 spans 15 residues. The germline V gene encodes CDR1 SGHDN and CDR2 FVKESK. With 6 bases removed from V and 0 bases from J, the gap between germline ends came to 12 bases. CDR3 residues: CASSPRLYSGNTIYF. The CDR3 DNA is TGTGCCAGCAGTCCAAGGCTCTACTCTGGAAACACCATATATTTT.

This clone was counted between two and nine times. The CDR3 DNA reads TGTGCCAGCAGTTTAAGCCCCGGGGAGCTGTTTTTT. This encodes CASSLSPGELFF. The chain recombines TRBV28 with TRBJ2-2; D is uncertain. The CDR3 sequence is 12 residues long. Per germline, CDR1 MDHEN and CDR2 SYDVKM. Trimming took off 2 bases at V and 6 bases at J, with 4 bases between the two ends.

The gene calls are TRBV7-9 and TRBJ2-5; the match to TRBD2 covers 10 bases. This CDR3 spans 14 amino acids. Unmatched junction bases numbered 4, after V lost 5 bases and J lost 4 bases. CDR1 SEHNR and CDR2 FQNEAQ come from the germline V gene (reference sequence). The CDR3 spells CASSLSGRIETQYF. CDR3 sequence (DNA): TGTGCCAGCAGCCTTAGCGGGAGGATAGAGACCCAGTACTTC.

The chain combines TRBV5-6 with TRBJ1-5, with D hard to call. The CDR3 contains 14 residues. The germline gives CDR1 SGHDT, CDR2 YYEEEE. With 2 bases removed from V and 5 bases from J, the gap between germline ends came to 11 bases. The CDR3 region is CASSFLWGDQPQHF. CDR3 coding DNA: TGTGCCAGCAGCTTCCTGTGGGGAGATCAGCCCCAGCATTTT.

J is TRBJ2-5 and V is TRBV11-2; TRBD2 agrees at 8 bases. Germline CDR1 reads SGHAT; CDR2 reads FQNNGV. V lost 10 bases to trimming and J lost 0 bases; unmatched junction nucleotides: 10. The CDR3 is 15 amino acids. The CDR3 region is CATQRELADQETQYF. The CDR3 bases are TGTGCCACCCAACGGGAACTAGCGGACCAAGAGACCCAGTACTTC.

This chain links TRBV11-2 with TRBJ1-4; D not certain. The germline V gene has CDR1 SGHAT and CDR2 FQNNGV. The CDR3 extends over 16 amino acids. V lost 0 bases to trimming and J lost 6 bases, with 14 bases between them. This CDR3 reads CASSLDESGYYEKLFF. DNA of the CDR3: TGTGCCAGCAGCTTAGATGAGTCCGGGTATTATGAAAAACTGTTTTTT.

The chain links TRBV21-1 to TRBJ1-4; the table's D gene call, TRBD1, was not cross checked with the DNA. TRBV21-1 is a pseudogene segment. The CDR3 is made up of 13 amino acids. The CDR3, as DNA: TGTGCCAGCAGCAAACAGGGCAATGAAAAACTGTTTTTT. Its translation is CASSKQGNEKLFF.

The CDR3 coding sequence is TGTGCCACCAGCAGGCCGGGACAGGGGCCAAATGGCTACACCTTC. This gives the protein CATSRPGQGPNGYTF. The chain uses TRBV15 and TRBJ1-2, with TRBD1 matching over 10 bases. Germline V CDR1 and CDR2: LNHNV, YYDKDF (reference sequence). V lost 3 bases, J lost 6 bases, and 7 bases stayed unmatched. The CDR3 consists of 15 residues. Combining the CDR3 with reference TRBV15 and TRBJ1-2 gives the whole variable domain DAMVIQNPRYQVTQFGKPVTLSCSQTLNHNVMYWYQQKSSQAPKLLFHYYDKDFNNEADTPDNFQSRRPNTSFCFLDIRSPGLGDTAMYLCATSRPGQGPNGYTFGSGTRLTVV.

Only a few counts were recorded for this clone. The J gene is TRBJ1-6, the V gene TRBV3-1 (or the pseudogene TRBV3-2); perhaps TRBD1 as D (6 bases). This CDR3 region has 17 residues. Trimming took 3 bases from V and 6 from J, leaving 18 bases between them. CDR1 and CDR2 from the germline V gene are LGHDT and YNNKEL (reference sequence). The CDR3 DNA reads TGTGCCAGCAGCCATCAAAAAGGGGGGGCTGTTAATTCACCCCTCCACTTT. Residues: CASSHQKGGAVNSPLHF.

This clone was observed once. This chain uses TRBV12-3 or TRBV12-4 with TRBJ2-3; D ambiguous. This CDR3 is 12 amino acids long. V was shortened by 3 bases and J by 5 bases, with 6 bases between the two germline ends. CDR3 nucleotide sequence: TGTGCCAGCAGTTTTATGGGAGATACGCAGTATTTT. It yields the protein CASSFMGDTQYF.

The chain is built from TRBV19 and TRBJ1-5; D is undetermined. Trimming stripped 7 bases from V and 9 bases from J, with 13 bases between. CDR3 size: 12 residues. The germline CDR1 and CDR2 sequences are LNHDA and SQIVND (reference sequence). CDR3 in amino acids: CASTPFSGPQHF. The CDR3 nucleotides are TGTGCCAGTACCCCATTTTCGGGGCCCCAGCATTTT.

The CDR3 DNA is TGTGCCAGTAGTATTCCCCTAGCCGCCAGAGAGACCCAGTACTTC. The encoded protein is CASSIPLAARETQYF. The rearrangement joins TRBV19 to TRBJ2-5, with a possible D match to TRBD2 (5 bases). Trimming shortened V by 3 bases and J by 4 bases, and 15 bases separated the two germline ends. This CDR3 is built from 15 residues. Germline V gene lookup returns CDR1 LNHDA and CDR2 SQIVND (reference sequence). Filled out from reference TRBV19 and TRBJ2-5, the complete variable domain reads DGGITQSPKYLFRKEGQNVTLSCEQNLNHDAMYWYRQDPGQGLRLIYYSQIVNDFQKGDIAEGYSVSREKKESFPLTVTSAQKNPTAFYLCASSIPLAARETQYFGPGTRLLVL.

The CDR3 here is CASSPATGTANYGYTF. Written as DNA, the CDR3 is TGCGCCAGCAGCCCGGCAACGGGGACAGCTAACTATGGCTACACCTTC. This sequence joins TRBV4-3 and TRBJ1-2, with TRBD1 identical over 7 bases. Per the germline V gene, CDR1 is LGHNA and CDR2 is YSLEER. V lost 4 bases and J lost 0; bases outside the gene matches: 8. This CDR3 is built from 16 residues.

The rearrangement links TRBV4-1 to TRBJ1-2; D remains ambiguous. V lost 1 base and J 4 bases, leaving 22 bases between the germline ends. The germline CDR1 and CDR2 sequences are MGHRA and YSYEKL. This CDR3 contains 18 residues. CDR3 amino acids: CASSQVISTGPWGYGYTF. In DNA form, the CDR3 reads TGCGCCAGCAGCCAAGTTATTAGTACCGGGCCGTGGGGCTATGGCTACACCTTC.

This chain connects TRBV18 to TRBJ1-5; 7 bases are a match to TRBD1. V shed 4 bases and J 8 bases; nucleotides not matched to a gene: 11. The germline V gene encodes CDR1 KGHSH and CDR2 LQKENI. The CDR3 is 15 residues long. The CDR3 DNA is TGTGCCAGCTCACTCCAGGGACAGCCCGCAGAGCCCCAGCATTTT. It specifies CASSLQGQPAEPQHF.